This T cell receptor beta chain was identified during a study of CD8 T cells in ankylosing spondylitis. This clonotype occurred a few times. Its antigen is not identified. General study results and limits: Within ankylosing spondylitis blood, a TCR beta motif made up of seven to nine highly homologous variants appeared to be characteristic. Previously reported in reactive arthritis synovial fluid and blood were some of the motif variants.

MiXCR was run by TCRdb on the 5' RACE reads, yielding one entry per CDR3 protein. This repertoire shows fewer than 650,000 distinct CDR3 sequences, approximately 12% found once; its top ten account for under 7.5%. Looked up from germline, CDR1 is SGHRS and CDR2 is YFSETQ. Trimming took 3 bases from V and 2 from J; bases not matched to a gene: 7. The CDR3 is made up of 16 amino acids. Sample: blood, either unsorted or a sorted T cell fraction (not recorded which). The chain joins TRBV5-1 to TRBJ2-3; 9 bases line up with TRBD2. This clonotype originated in a male donor with ankylosing spondylitis. DNA for the CDR3: TGCGCCAGCAGCTCCCGGGTAGCGGGAGACACAGATACGCAGTATTTT. This translates into CASSSRVAGDTDTQYF.